A single sample gave rise to the 17 T cell receptor beta chains below, sequenced in a study of T-cell memory formation after mild COVID-19 (dated by TCRdb to the early 2020s). Library prep was done by 5' RACE. Sequenced on an Illumina NovaSeq 6000. The public reads were run again by TCRdb, first through fastp at Q25 and then through MiXCR, and only productive beta chains were kept. Records with the same CDR3 protein are collapsed into one entry carrying the most frequent genes and DNA. This sample comprises some 350,000 distinct CDR3 sequences, roughly 15% of them detected only once. The biggest ten clones account for 20% to 25% of the sample. The specimen was PBMCs or a T cell subset sorted from them (not recorded which). The receptors originated from a man aged 18 to 29 who had mild COVID-19 (a few samples of this study predate the infection). The sample titles of this study are shuffled in the database, so cell type and time point are left out; the donor was told from shared clones.

J is TRBJ1-6 and V is TRBV19; D gene ambiguous. CDR3 length equals 11 residues. Looked up from germline, CDR1 is LNHDA and CDR2 is SQIVND (reference sequence). Trimming removed 9 bases at V and 7 bases at J, with 7 bases between. The CDR3 protein is CARDLNSPLHF. The CDR3 bases are TGTGCCAGGGACTTAAATTCACCCCTCCACTTT.

The chain carries TRBV12-3 or TRBV12-4 and TRBJ2-1; the match to TRBD2 covers 9 bases. The V segment lost 6 bases and the J segment 8 bases; nucleotides outside the gene matches: 5. CDR3 length equals 13 residues. CDR3: CASSTRLADEQFF. CDR3 nucleotides: TGTGCCAGCAGCACCAGACTAGCGGATGAGCAGTTCTTC.

This clonotype was counted only a few times. The chain combines TRBV12-3 or TRBV12-4 with TRBJ2-5; D is undetermined. The CDR3 spans 13 residues. V lost 2 bases and J 5 bases, leaving 9 bases between the germline ends. CDR3 loop: CASSLQLGETQYF. CDR3 nucleotide sequence: TGTGCCAGCAGTTTACAATTGGGGGAGACCCAGTACTTC.

This clonotype was counted a few times. The rearrangement links TRBV2 to TRBJ1-2; D unresolved. This CDR3 comprises 11 residues. Germline assignment: CDR1 SNHLY and CDR2 FYNNEI. Deletions cut 5 bases from V and 9 bases from J, with 10 bases between. The CDR3 DNA reads TGTGCCAGCAGTACCACTATCCGCTACACCTTC. It specifies CASSTTIRYTF.

This clonotype is termed medium-sized. The rearrangement uses TRBV9 and TRBJ1-5, with 7 bases matching TRBD1. The CDR3 has 14 amino acids. Germline loops: CDR1 SGDLS, CDR2 YYNGEE. V was pared by 4 bases and J by 9 bases, with 10 bases of the junction left unmatched. This CDR3 is CASSPGGAGGPQHF. The CDR3 nucleotides read TGTGCCAGCAGCCCAGGGGGGGCTGGCGGGCCCCAGCATTTT.

The genes are TRBV11-3 and TRBJ2-2, with D perhaps matching TRBD1 or TRBD2 (5 bases each). The CDR3 covers 18 residues. The V end lost 1 base, the J end lost 4 bases, and 19 bases lay between the germline ends. Germline loops: CDR1 SGHNT, CDR2 YENEEA. This chain's CDR3 is CASSLAHGGSLITGELFF. The CDR3 coding sequence is TGTGCCAGCAGCTTAGCCCATGGGGGTAGCCTGATCACCGGGGAGCTGTTTTTT.

This chain joins TRBV7-8 and TRBJ2-7; the D is unclear. Germline V lookup: CDR1 SGHVS, CDR2 FQNEAQ. Trimming shortened V by 2 bases and J by 2 bases, and 13 bases separated the two germline ends. The CDR3 loop spans 15 amino acids. CDR3 DNA: TGTGCCAGCAGCTTAACGTCGGGCAAGACCTACGAGCAGTACTTC. Amino acid sequence: CASSLTSGKTYEQYF. The full variable domain, completed using reference TRBV7-8 and TRBJ2-7, is GAGVSQSPRYKVAKRGQDVALRCDPISGHVSLFWYQQALGQGPEFLTYFQNEAQLDKSGLPSDRFFAERPEGSVSTLKIQRTQQEDSAVYLCASSLTSGKTYEQYFGPGTRLTVT.

This clonotype has just a few counts. This chain connects TRBV23-1 to TRBJ2-5; tentative D call: TRBD2 (6 bases). TRBV23-1 is classed as an ORF, of uncertain function. V lost 0 bases and J 1 base, leaving 15 bases between the germline ends. The CDR3 totals 17 residues. The CDR3 is CASSQSNVRGLQETQYF. As DNA, the CDR3 is TGCGCCAGCAGTCAATCGAACGTGCGGGGCCTCCAAGAGACCCAGTACTTC.

The gene calls are TRBV14 and TRBJ1-4; D is ambiguous. The V gene's germline CDR1 is SGHDN and CDR2 FVKESK. Trimming removed 1 base at V and 13 bases at J, with 10 bases between. The length of the CDR3 is 12 residues. CDR3: CASSQVGIALFF. The DNA of the CDR3 is TGTGCCAGCAGCCAAGTTGGAATTGCACTGTTTTTT.

The rearrangement links TRBV12-3 or TRBV12-4 to TRBJ2-1, with D tentatively TRBD1 or TRBD2 (5 bases each). The CDR3 contains 12 residues. Trimming shortened V by 7 bases and J by 13 bases, and 17 bases separated the two germline ends. The CDR3 loop is CASTTQRGDQFF. In nucleotides, the CDR3 is TGTGCCAGCACCACCCAGAGGGGTGACCAGTTCTTC.

This sequence joins TRBV7-9 and TRBJ2-1, with TRBD2 identical over 9 bases. Losses at the gene ends were 7 bases for V and 3 bases for J; bases not matched to a gene: 7. Germline values: CDR1 SEHNR, CDR2 FQNEAQ (reference sequence). The CDR3 consists of 15 residues. The chain's CDR3 is CASTLLAGYYNEQFF. DNA for the CDR3: TGTGCCAGCACCCTTCTAGCGGGATACTACAATGAGCAGTTCTTC. Full variable domain (missing parts from reference TRBV7-9 and TRBJ2-1): DTGVSQNPRHKITKRGQNVTFRCDPISEHNRLYWYRQTLGQGPEFLTYFQNEAQLEKSRLLSDRFSAERPKGSFSTLEIQRTEQGDSAMYLCASTLLAGYYNEQFFGPGTRLTVL.

This clonotype was detected only a few times. The rearrangement links TRBV6-5 to TRBJ2-7; 7 bases fit TRBD1. Trimming removed 4 bases from V and 3 bases from J; junction bases left unmatched: 3. Per the germline V gene, CDR1 is MNHEY and CDR2 is SVGAGI. The CDR3 has 13 amino acids. The CDR3 protein is CASSWGQFYEQYV. In DNA form, the CDR3 reads TGTGCCAGCAGTTGGGGACAGTTCTACGAGCAGTACGTC.

This clonotype was detected many times. The chain has TRBV3-1 and TRBJ2-7; TRBD1 agrees at 8 bases. This CDR3 region has 14 residues. In germline, CDR1 is LGHDT, CDR2 YNNKEL (reference sequence). V shed 4 bases and J 2 bases; nucleotides not matched to a gene: 4. CDR3 amino acids: CASSPRTGTYEQYF. As DNA, the CDR3 is TGTGCCAGCAGCCCACGGACAGGGACCTACGAGCAGTACTTC.

The chain links TRBV7-4 to TRBJ2-1; TRBD2 aligns across 8 bases. The CDR3 loop spans 15 amino acids. CDR1 SGHVT and CDR2 SQSDAQ come from the germline V gene. Germline trimming cut 5 bases from V and 3 bases from J; bases unmatched to any gene: 6. CDR3 sequence (DNA): TGTGCCAGCAGCCCCGGGACTAGGGTCTACAATGAGCAGTTCTTC. Translating gives CASSPGTRVYNEQFF. Drawing the rest from reference TRBV7-4 and TRBJ2-1, the complete variable domain is GAGVSQSPRYKVAKRGRDVALRCDSISGHVTLYWYRQTLGQGSEVLTYSQSDAQRDKSGRPSGRFSAERPERSVSTLKIQRTEQGDSAVYLCASSPGTRVYNEQFFGPGTRLTVL.

This chain's CDR3 is CASSPPGHEQYV. Written as DNA, the CDR3 is TGTGCCAGCAGTCCCCCAGGGCACGAGCAGTACGTC. This chain joins TRBV28 and TRBJ2-7; perhaps TRBD1 as D (5 bases). V lost 5 bases, J lost 5 bases, and 10 bases lay in between. The CDR3 runs 12 residues. Germline V gives CDR1 MDHEN, CDR2 SYDVKM.

This clonotype occurred a few times. The chain's CDR3 is CASSEVALYNTGELFF. The CDR3 bases are TGTGCCAGCTCAGAGGTCGCCCTCTACAACACCGGGGAGCTGTTTTTT. The V and J genes are TRBV18 and TRBJ2-2; D is uncertain. This CDR3 contains 16 residues. The germline CDR1 and CDR2 sequences are KGHSH and LQKENI. The V and J ends lost 5 bases and 2 bases respectively, with 15 bases between them.

This clonotype was detected a few times. The rearrangement joins TRBV3-1 to TRBJ2-3; D is tentatively TRBD1 or TRBD2 (5 bases each). Germline CDR1 reads LGHDT; CDR2 reads YNNKEL (reference sequence). The CDR3 consists of 16 residues. V was clipped by 4 bases and J by 4 bases, with 18 bases between them. The CDR3 DNA is TGTGCCAGCAGCCGCGGGCAGGGAGTTTCGGCAGATACGCAGTATTTT. Residues: CASSRGQGVSADTQYF.